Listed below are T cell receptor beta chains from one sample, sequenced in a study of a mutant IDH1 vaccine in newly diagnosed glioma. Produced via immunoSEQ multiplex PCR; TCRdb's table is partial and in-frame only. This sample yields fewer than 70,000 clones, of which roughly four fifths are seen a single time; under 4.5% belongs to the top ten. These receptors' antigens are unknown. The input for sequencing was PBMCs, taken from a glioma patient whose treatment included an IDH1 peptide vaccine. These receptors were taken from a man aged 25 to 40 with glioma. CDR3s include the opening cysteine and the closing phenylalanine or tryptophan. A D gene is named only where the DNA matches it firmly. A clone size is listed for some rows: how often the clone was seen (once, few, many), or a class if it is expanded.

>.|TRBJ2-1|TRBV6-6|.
TGTGCCAGCGGCGGTCAGAACTACAATGAGCAGTTCTTC
CASGGQNYNEQFF
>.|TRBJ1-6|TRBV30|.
TGTGCCTGGAGTCAATCTCAGGGGACGCATTCACCCCTCCACTTT
CAWSQSQGTHSPLHF
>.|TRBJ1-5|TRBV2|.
TGTGCCAGCACCCCCAGTAGTGGGCCCCAGCATTTT
CASTPSSGPQHF
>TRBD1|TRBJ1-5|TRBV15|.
TGTGCCACCAGCAGAGGGGACAGGGACGCTCAGCCCCAGCATTTT
CATSRGDRDAQPQHF
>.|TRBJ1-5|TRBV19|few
TGTGCCAGTAGGAGCCTACAGGGAGGCCCAAATCAGCCCCAGCATTTT
CASRSLQGGPNQPQHF
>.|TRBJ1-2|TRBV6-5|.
TGTGCCAGCAGTGGTCAGGGTTTCGGAGGAGACTACACCTTC
CASSGQGFGGDYTF
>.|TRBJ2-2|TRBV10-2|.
TGCGCCAGCAGTGTCGCAGGGCCGGACACCGGGGAGCTGTTTTTT
CASSVAGPDTGELFF
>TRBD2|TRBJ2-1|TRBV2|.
TGTGCCAGCAGGGAAACTAGCGGGGGGGCCTATAATGAGCAGTTCTTC
CASRETSGGAYNEQFF
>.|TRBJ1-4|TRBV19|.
TGTGCCAGTAGTATAGGTGGGAAAAAACTGTTTTTT
CASSIGGKKLFF
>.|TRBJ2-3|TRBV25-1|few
TGTGCCAGCAGCACTATCGGGGGCACGCAGTATTTT
CASSTIGGTQYF
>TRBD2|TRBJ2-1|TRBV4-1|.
TGCGCCAGCAGCCTACCTCCTAGCGGCGCCTACAATGAGCAGTTCTTC
CASSLPPSGAYNEQFF
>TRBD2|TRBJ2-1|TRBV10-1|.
TGCGCCAGCAGTGACGGCGGGGGGCATGAGCAGTTCTTC
CASSDGGGHEQFF
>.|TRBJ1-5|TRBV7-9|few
TGTGCCAGCAGAGCTCGTTACGGGAATCAGCCCCAGCATTTT
CASRARYGNQPQHF
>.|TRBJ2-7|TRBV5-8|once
TGTGCCAGCAGCGATCGGCCAGAGGCCTACGAGCAGTACTTC
CASSDRPEAYEQYF
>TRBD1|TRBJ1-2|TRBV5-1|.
TGCGCCAGCAGCCCCGGGACAGGGCACCATCTATACTATGGCTACACCTTC
CASSPGTGHHLYYGYTF
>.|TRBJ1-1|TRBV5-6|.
TGTGCCAGCAGCGATTCAGGGGAGGCTTTCTTT
CASSDSGEAFF